Below, one T cell receptor beta chain is given with its context. Its antigen remains unknown. This record comes from a study of CD8+ T cells in alopecia areata. Overall study context: Patients took tofacitinib for 6 to 18 months, followed by 6 drug-free months.

V was clipped by 2 bases and J by 6 bases, with 10 bases between them. The CDR3 spans 12 residues. The V gene's germline CDR1 is GTSNPN and CDR2 SVGIG (reference sequence). General study results and limits: Against the mouse data, patients shared TCRs less clearly, possibly for HLA reasons. Administration of tofacitinib significantly diminished scalp clonality and expanded CD8+ clones within the top 100.

The treatment: oral pan-JAK inhibitor, 5-10 mg twice daily. The sequencing template was cDNA reverse transcribed from extracted RNA. The assay was immunoSEQ multiplex PCR, and TCRdb's table has in-frame clones only and misses some. The sample yields about 200,000 clones, more than 50% seen once. The sequencing here drew on CD4+ T cells sorted from blood, taken at week 24, from a patient treated with tofacitinib. This rearrangement joins TRBV30 to TRBJ1-1; tentative D call: TRBD1 (6 bases). This sequence was found in a human donor with alopecia areata. CDR3 nucleotide sequence: TGTGCCTGGAGTAGGGGGGGTCCTGAAGCTTTCTTT. Its protein product is CAWSRGGPEAFF.